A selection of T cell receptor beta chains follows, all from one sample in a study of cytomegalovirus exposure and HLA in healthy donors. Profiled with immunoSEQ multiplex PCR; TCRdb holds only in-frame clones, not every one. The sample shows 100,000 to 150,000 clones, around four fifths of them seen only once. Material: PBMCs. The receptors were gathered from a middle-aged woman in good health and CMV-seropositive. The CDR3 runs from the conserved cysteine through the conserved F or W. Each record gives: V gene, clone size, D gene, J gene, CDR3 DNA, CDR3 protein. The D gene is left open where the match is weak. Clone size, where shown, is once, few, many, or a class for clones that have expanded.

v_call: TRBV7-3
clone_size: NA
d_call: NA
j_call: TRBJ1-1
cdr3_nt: TGTGCCAGCAGCGAGGGAGAGATTGGCACTGAAGCTTTCTTT
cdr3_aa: CASSEGEIGTEAFF

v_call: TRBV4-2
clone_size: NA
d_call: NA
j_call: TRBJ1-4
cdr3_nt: TGTGCCAGCAGCCAAGGTCCTTCAACTAATGAAAAACTGTTTTTT
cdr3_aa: CASSQGPSTNEKLFF

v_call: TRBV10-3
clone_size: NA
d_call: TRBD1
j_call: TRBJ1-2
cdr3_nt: TGTGCCATCAGGCAAGGACAGGGGGCCCGGGCCTCCACAACTAATTATGGCTACACCTTC
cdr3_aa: CAIRQGQGARASTTNYGYTF

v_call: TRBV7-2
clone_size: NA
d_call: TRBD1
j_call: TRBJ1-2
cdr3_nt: TGTGCCAGCAGCCCCTCGGGACAGGCGGCCTATGGCTACACCTTC
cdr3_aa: CASSPSGQAAYGYTF

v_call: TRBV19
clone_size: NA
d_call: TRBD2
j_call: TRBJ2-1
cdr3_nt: TGTGCCAGTAGTATAGATAGCCTAGCGGGGGCGTACAATGAGCAGTTCTTC
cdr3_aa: CASSIDSLAGAYNEQFF

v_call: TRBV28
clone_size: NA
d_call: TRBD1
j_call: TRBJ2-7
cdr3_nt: TGTGCCAGCAGTAGCCAACAGGGGGCGTCCTACGAGCAGTACTTC
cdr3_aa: CASSSQQGASYEQYF

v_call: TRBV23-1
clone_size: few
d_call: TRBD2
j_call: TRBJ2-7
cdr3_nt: TGCGCCAGCAGTCAATCCGCCGGGAGGGCCGCAGGCCCCTACGAGCAGTACTTC
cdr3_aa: CASSQSAGRAAGPYEQYF

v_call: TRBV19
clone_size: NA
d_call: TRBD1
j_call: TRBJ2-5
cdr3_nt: TGTGCCAGTAGTAGACAGGGAGAGACCCAGTACTTC
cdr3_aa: CASSRQGETQYF

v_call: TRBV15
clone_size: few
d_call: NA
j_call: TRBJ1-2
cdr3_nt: TGTGCCACCAGCAGCAACGGACAGCAAGATGGCTACACCTTC
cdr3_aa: CATSSNGQQDGYTF

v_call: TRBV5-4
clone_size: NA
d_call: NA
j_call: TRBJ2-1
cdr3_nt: TGTGCCAGCAGCTCGCCTATGACAGGCTTGGCCCCCAATGAGCAGTTCTTC
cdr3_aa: CASSSPMTGLAPNEQFF

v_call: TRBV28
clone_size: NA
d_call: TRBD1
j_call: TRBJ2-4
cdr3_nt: TGTGCCAGCAGTCCACAACACGGACAGGGGCTAGCCAAAAACATTCAGTACTTC
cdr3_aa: CASSPQHGQGLAKNIQYF

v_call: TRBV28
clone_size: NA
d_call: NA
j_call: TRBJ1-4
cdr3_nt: TGTGCCAGCAGTTTATATGGGGGCTCTAATGAAAAACTGTTTTTT
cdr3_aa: CASSLYGGSNEKLFF

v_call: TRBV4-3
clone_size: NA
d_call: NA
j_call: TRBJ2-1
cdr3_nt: TGCGCCAGCAGCCCCCGGCTTCAGGGGATCAATGAGCAGTTCTTC
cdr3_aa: CASSPRLQGINEQFF

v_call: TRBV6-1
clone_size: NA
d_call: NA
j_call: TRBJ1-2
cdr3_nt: TGTGCCAGCAGTGACCCCAAACACCCGGAAATAGCGGTGTCTAACTATGGCTACACCTTC
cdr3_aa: CASSDPKHPEIAVSNYGYTF

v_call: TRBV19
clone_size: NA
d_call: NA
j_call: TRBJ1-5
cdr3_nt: TGTGCCAGTAGTATCCTGCGCGCGGAGCCCCAGCATTTT
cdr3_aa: CASSILRAEPQHF

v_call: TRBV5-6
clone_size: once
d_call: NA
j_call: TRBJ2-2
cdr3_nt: TGTGCCAGCAGCTTGGTGGCAGGGGTCACCGGGGAGCTGTTTTTT
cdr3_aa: CASSLVAGVTGELFF

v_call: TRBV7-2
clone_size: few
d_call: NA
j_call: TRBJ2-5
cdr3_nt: TGTGCCAGCAGCCAAGACGGGAAAGAGACCCAGTACTTC
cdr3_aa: CASSQDGKETQYF

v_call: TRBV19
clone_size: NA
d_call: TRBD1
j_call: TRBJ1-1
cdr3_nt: TGTGCCAGTAGTATGTCCAGGACAGGGGACACTGAAGCTTTCTTT
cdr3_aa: CASSMSRTGDTEAFF

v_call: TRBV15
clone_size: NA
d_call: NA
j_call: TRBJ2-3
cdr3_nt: TGTGCCACCAGCAGGCCAGACACAGATACGCAGTATTTT
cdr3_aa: CATSRPDTDTQYF

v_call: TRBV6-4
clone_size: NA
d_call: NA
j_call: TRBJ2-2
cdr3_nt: TGTGCCAGCAGTGAGTGGCGGGACGCCGGGGAGCTGTTTTTT
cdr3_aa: CASSEWRDAGELFF

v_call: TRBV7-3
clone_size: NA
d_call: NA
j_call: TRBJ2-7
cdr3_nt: TGTGCCAGCAGCTTAGTTCAGATCTCCTACGAGCAGTACTTC
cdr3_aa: CASSLVQISYEQYF

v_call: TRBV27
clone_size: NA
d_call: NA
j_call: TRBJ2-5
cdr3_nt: TGTGCCAGCAGTTTTAGTGGTAGGACAATTCAAGAGACCCAGTACTTC
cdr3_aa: CASSFSGRTIQETQYF

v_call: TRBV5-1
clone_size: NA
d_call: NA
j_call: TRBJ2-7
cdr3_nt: TGCGCCAGCAACCTTAACGCAGGGGCCTCTTTCTCCTACGAGCAGTACTTC
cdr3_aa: CASNLNAGASFSYEQYF

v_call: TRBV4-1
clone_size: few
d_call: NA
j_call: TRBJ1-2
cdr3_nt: TGCGCCAGCAGCCAAGATAGCGGTAACTATGGCTACACCTTC
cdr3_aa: CASSQDSGNYGYTF

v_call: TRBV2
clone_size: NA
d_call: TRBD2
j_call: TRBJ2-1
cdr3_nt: TGTGCCAGCATGACTAGCGGGGGCGATGAGCAGTTCTTC
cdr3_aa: CASMTSGGDEQFF

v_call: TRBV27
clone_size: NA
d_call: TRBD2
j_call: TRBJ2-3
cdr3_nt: TGTGCCAGCAGTTTCGGGCTAGCGGGGGGGATAACAGATACGCAGTATTTT
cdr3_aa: CASSFGLAGGITDTQYF

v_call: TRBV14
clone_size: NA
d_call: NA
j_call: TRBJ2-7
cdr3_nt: TGTGCCAGCAGCCAAGATCAGGGTGGTTACGAGCAGTACTTC
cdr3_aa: CASSQDQGGYEQYF

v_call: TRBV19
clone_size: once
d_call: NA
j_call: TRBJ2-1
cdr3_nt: TGTGCCAGTAGCCCCTCCTCCGCAGGTGTAATGAGTCTTGGGCAGTTCTTC
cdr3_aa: CASSPSSAGVMSLGQFF

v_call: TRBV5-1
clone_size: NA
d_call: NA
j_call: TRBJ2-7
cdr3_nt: TGCGCCAGCAAGAGGGACTCCTACGAGCAGTACTTC
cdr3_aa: CASKRDSYEQYF

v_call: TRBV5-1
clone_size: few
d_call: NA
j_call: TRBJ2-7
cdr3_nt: TGCGCCACCAGAGGTGAGGGCTACGAGCAGTACTTC
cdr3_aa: CATRGEGYEQYF

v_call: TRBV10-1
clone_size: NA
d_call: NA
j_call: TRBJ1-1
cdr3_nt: TGCGCCAGCAGTGGTGTAGTGAACACTGAAGCTTTCTTT
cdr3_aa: CASSGVVNTEAFF

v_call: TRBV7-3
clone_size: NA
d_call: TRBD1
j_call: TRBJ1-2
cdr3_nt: TGTGCCAGCAGCCCTGACAGGGATCGAGGGCATGGCTACACCTTC
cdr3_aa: CASSPDRDRGHGYTF

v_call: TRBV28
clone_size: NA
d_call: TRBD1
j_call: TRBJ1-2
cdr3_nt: TGTGCCAGCAGGGCACCGGGACAGGGGAGTGGCTACACCTTC
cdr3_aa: CASRAPGQGSGYTF

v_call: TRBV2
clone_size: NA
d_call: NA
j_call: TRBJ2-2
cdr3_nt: TGTGCCAGCACACGAGACGCAGGAGGGGAGCTGTTTTTT
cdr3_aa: CASTRDAGGELFF